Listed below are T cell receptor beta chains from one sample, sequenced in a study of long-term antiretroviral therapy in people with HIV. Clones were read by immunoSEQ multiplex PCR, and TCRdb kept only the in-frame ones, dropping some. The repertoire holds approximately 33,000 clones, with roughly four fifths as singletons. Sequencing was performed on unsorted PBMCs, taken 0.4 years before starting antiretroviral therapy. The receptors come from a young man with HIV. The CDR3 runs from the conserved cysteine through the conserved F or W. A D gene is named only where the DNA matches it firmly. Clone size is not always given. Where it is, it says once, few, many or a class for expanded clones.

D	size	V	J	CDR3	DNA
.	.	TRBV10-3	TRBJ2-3	CAISLASDTQYF	TGTGCCATCAGTCTAGCATCAGATACGCAGTATTTT
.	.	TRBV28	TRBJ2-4	CASSLHQGGNIQYF	TGTGCCAGCAGTTTACATCAGGGTGGAAACATTCAGTACTTC
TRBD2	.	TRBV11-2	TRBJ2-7	CASSLETQSGGSYEQYF	TGTGCCAGCAGCTTAGAAACCCAAAGCGGGGGCTCCTACGAGCAGTACTTC
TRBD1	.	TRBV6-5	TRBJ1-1	CASSTRTGGLRSFF	TGTGCCAGCAGTACTAGGACAGGGGGCCTGCGGTCTTTCTTT
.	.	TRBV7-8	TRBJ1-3	CASSLAANTIYF	TGTGCCAGCAGCTTAGCAGCAAACACCATATATTTT
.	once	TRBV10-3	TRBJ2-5	CAISRGGQETQYF	TGTGCCATCAGTAGAGGGGGCCAAGAGACCCAGTACTTC
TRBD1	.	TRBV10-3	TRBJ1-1	CAISEGTGRYEAFF	TGTGCCATCAGTGAGGGGACAGGGCGATATGAAGCTTTCTTT
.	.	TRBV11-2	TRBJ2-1	CASTRAWGGGDEQFF	TGTGCCAGCACCAGAGCTTGGGGAGGAGGCGATGAGCAGTTCTTC
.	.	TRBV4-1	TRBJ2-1	CASSLQTGNEQFF	TGCGCCAGCAGCCTGCAAACGGGGAATGAGCAGTTCTTC
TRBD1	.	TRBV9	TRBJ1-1	CASSPGTGALNTEAFF	TGTGCCAGCAGCCCGGGGACAGGGGCCCTGAACACTGAAGCTTTCTTT